Each of the 11 T cell receptor beta chains below was sequenced from the same sample in a study of T cell repertoires in cytomegalovirus infection. TCRdb itself ran the reads through MiXCR, one entry per CDR3 protein. This sample carries approximately 990,000 distinct CDR3 sequences, 31% of them seen once, and the ten largest clones take 11% to 15%. These receptors have no known antigen. Sequencing used cultured CD8+ T cells from PBMCs, obtained from culture after CMV antigen stimulation. The receptors were gathered from a human donor in good health (CMV status not recorded). Some clones in this sample may be carry-over from other donors' samples.

This sequence joins TRBV27 and TRBJ2-3; the D is unclear. This CDR3 comprises 15 residues. Trimming took off 2 bases at V and 2 bases at J, with 11 bases between the two ends. Germline V gene sequence: CDR1 MNHEY, CDR2 SMNVEV (reference sequence). This CDR3 reads CASSLQPTPTDTQYF. The CDR3 DNA reads TGTGCCAGCAGTTTACAGCCGACACCCACAGATACGCAGTATTTT.

This clonotype was seen more than once but under ten times. The chain links TRBV27 to TRBJ2-7, with TRBD2 identical over 10 bases. Germline CDR1 is MNHEY and CDR2 is SMNVEV (reference sequence). V shed 2 bases and J 2 bases; nucleotides not matched to a gene: 3. CDR3 size: 15 residues. The CDR3, as DNA: TGTGCCAGCAGTTTAACCCTAGCGGGGGCCTACGAGCAGTACTTC. Its protein is CASSLTLAGAYEQYF.

V and J are TRBV7-9 and TRBJ1-3; 9 positions match TRBD1. This CDR3 is 16 amino acids long. With 1 base clipped from V and 4 bases from J, the junction kept 5 bases outside the gene matches. Germline assignment: CDR1 SEHNR and CDR2 FQNEAQ (reference sequence). The CDR3 region has the DNA TGTGCCAGCAGCTTAGGGGGACAGGGATCCGGAAACACCATATATTTT. This sequence encodes CASSLGGQGSGNTIYF.

This clonotype was detected many times. This chain joins TRBV7-2 and TRBJ2-7, with 8 bases aligning to TRBD1. The V and J ends lost 4 bases and 1 base, in that order; junction bases with no gene match: 6. The CDR3 length is 15 residues. Germline V gives CDR1 SGHTA, CDR2 FQGNSA. The CDR3 coding sequence is TGTGCCAGCAGCTCCCCCGACAGGGGTTCCTACGAGCAGTACTTC. Translated, it gives CASSSPDRGSYEQYF.

This clonotype was detected only a few times. The rearrangement links TRBV14 to TRBJ1-1, with D possibly TRBD1 on 6 matching bases. The length of the CDR3 is 15 residues. Trimming removed 2 bases from V and 5 bases from J, with 15 bases in between. In germline, CDR1 is SGHDN, CDR2 FVKESK. As DNA, the CDR3 is TGTGCCAGCAGCCAACTCCAGGGGCGTGAGACTGAAGCTTTCTTT. As protein: CASSQLQGRETEAFF.

This clonotype has more than one count but fewer than ten. This sequence joins TRBV7-2 and TRBJ2-2, with a weak D call TRBD1 (7 bases). Looked up from germline, CDR1 is SGHTA and CDR2 is FQGNSA. CDR3 length: 16 residues. With 5 bases removed from V and 6 bases from J, the gap between germline ends came to 19 bases. CDR3 coding DNA: TGTGCCAGCAGCCCGCGGCGGGACAGCCTCCCCGGGGAGCTGTTTTTT. Translated: CASSPRRDSLPGELFF.

On this clonotype: A read error may be the cause here, since a much bigger clone is one base away. The chain is built from TRBV7-8 and TRBJ1-1; D perhaps matches TRBD1 (5 bases). The CDR3 contains 14 residues. Germline CDR1 SGHVS, CDR2 FQNEAQ. V was clipped by 10 bases and J by 4 bases, with 19 bases between them. This CDR3 is CATHQKTDSTEAFF. The CDR3 DNA sequence: TGTGCCACCCATCAAAAGACAGACAGCACTGAAGCTTTCTTT. Full variable domain (rest looked up from reference TRBV7-8 and TRBJ1-1): GAGVSQSPRYKVAKRGQDVALRCDPISGHVSLFWYQQALGQGPEFLTYFQNEAQLDKSGLPSDRFFAERPEGSVSTLKIQRTQQEDSAVYLCATHQKTDSTEAFFGQGTRLTVV.

V gene TRBV4-1 combines with J gene TRBJ1-5; possible D gene TRBD1, 5 bases. The V and J ends lost 0 bases and 7 bases respectively, with 13 bases between them. The CDR3 has 15 residues. The germline CDR1 and CDR2 sequences are MGHRA and YSYEKL. CDR3 DNA: TGCGCCAGCAGCCAAGACCGCCAGGGTGGCCAGCCCCAGCATTTT. The encoded protein is CASSQDRQGGQPQHF.

This chain uses TRBV6-2 or TRBV6-3 with TRBJ1-5; D not resolved. Trimming removed 0 bases from V and 0 bases from J, with 6 bases in between. The CDR3 contains 15 residues. CDR1 is MNHEY and CDR2 is SVGEGT in the germline V gene. This chain's CDR3 is CASSYSTFSNQPQHF. CDR3 DNA sequence: TGTGCCAGCAGTTACTCAACATTTAGCAATCAGCCCCAGCATTTT.

This clonotype was seen a few times. V usage is TRBV7-8 and J usage is TRBJ1-2; D perhaps matches TRBD1 (6 bases). The germline CDR1 and CDR2 sequences are SGHVS and FQNEAQ. The CDR3 has 18 residues. V lost 5 bases, J lost 0 bases, and 22 bases lay in between. The CDR3 is CASSQGGLSSQANYGYTF. The CDR3 DNA follows: TGTGCCAGCAGCCAAGGGGGGCTATCTTCTCAAGCTAACTATGGCTACACCTTC.

The chain carries TRBV6-2 or TRBV6-3 and TRBJ2-7; 9 bases map to TRBD1. V shed 0 bases, J shed 3 bases, and the junction held 9 bases outside the gene matches. The CDR3 sequence is 17 residues long. The germline gives CDR1 MNHEY, CDR2 SVGEGT. This chain's CDR3 is CASSYSPGTGFNYEQYV. The CDR3 DNA follows: TGTGCCAGCAGTTACTCTCCCGGGACAGGGTTTAACTACGAGCAGTACGTC.